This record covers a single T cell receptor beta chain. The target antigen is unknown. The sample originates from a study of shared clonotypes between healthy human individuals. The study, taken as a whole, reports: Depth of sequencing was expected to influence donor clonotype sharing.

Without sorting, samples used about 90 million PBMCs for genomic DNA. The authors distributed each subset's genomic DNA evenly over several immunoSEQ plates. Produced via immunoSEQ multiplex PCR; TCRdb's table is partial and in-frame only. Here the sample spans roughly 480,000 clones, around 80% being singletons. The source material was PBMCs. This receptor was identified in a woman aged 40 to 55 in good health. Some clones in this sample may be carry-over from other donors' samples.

CDR3 sequence: CASSRTGGVAWELFF. CDR3 coding DNA: TGTGCCAGCAGCCGAACGGGCGGGGTGGCGTGGGAGCTGTTTTTT. The J gene is TRBJ2-2, the V gene TRBV7-2; possible D gene TRBD2, 6 bases. Germline V gene sequence: CDR1 SGHTA, CDR2 FQGNSA. The CDR3 covers 15 residues. The V end lost 5 bases, the J end lost 9 bases, and 19 bases lay between the germline ends.